A single sample is the source of the 18 T cell receptor beta chains below, sequenced in a study of T cell responses to AZD1222 COVID-19 vaccine. TCRdb's table, derived via immunoSEQ multiplex PCR, lists solely in-frame clones and lacks some. The repertoire holds more than 120,000 clones, with roughly 87% as singletons. Sequencing was performed on peripheral blood, taken 28 days after the second AZD1222 dose. These receptors were collected from an adult who received the AZD1222 COVID-19 vaccine.

V is TRBV18 and J is TRBJ2-1, with D possibly TRBD2 on 5 matching bases. Looked up from germline, CDR1 is KGHSH and CDR2 is LQKENI. V lost 6 bases and J 10 bases, leaving 13 bases between the germline ends. CDR3 length: 12 amino acids. CDR3 protein: CASSRGDREQFF. As DNA, the CDR3 is TGTGCCAGCTCCCGGGGAGATCGGGAGCAGTTCTTC. The complete variable domain, with remaining parts taken from reference TRBV18 and TRBJ2-1, reads NAGVMQNPRHLVRRRGQEARLRCSPMKGHSHVYWYRQLPEEGLKFMVYLQKENIIDESGMPKERFSAEFPKEGPSILRIQQVVRGDSAAYFCASSRGDREQFFGPGTRLTVL.

The rearrangement links TRBV5-1 to TRBJ2-7; D is undetermined. In germline, CDR1 is SGHRS, CDR2 YFSETQ. There are 12 residues in the CDR3. Trimming stripped 0 bases from V and 2 bases from J, with 3 bases between. CDR3 sequence reads: CASSLAAYEQYF. Here the CDR3 DNA reads TGCGCCAGCAGCTTGGCGGCCTACGAGCAGTACTTC.

V usage is TRBV14 and J usage is TRBJ1-2; 9 bases map to TRBD1. Per germline, CDR1 SGHDN and CDR2 FVKESK. V shed 0 bases, J shed 7 bases, and the junction held 15 bases outside the gene matches. The CDR3 spans 18 residues. The CDR3 sequence: CASSQDLVPGQGSRGYTF. CDR3 coding DNA: TGTGCCAGCAGCCAAGATCTCGTCCCGGGACAGGGCTCCCGTGGCTACACCTTC.

The CDR3 loop is CASSQDIWTPIQETQYF. CDR3 bases: TGCGCCAGCAGCCAAGATATCTGGACTCCTATACAAGAGACCCAGTACTTC. This rearrangement joins TRBV4-1 to TRBJ2-5; D may be TRBD2 (5 bases). The CDR3 has 17 amino acids. Germline V gene lookup returns CDR1 MGHRA and CDR2 YSYEKL. Trimming stripped 0 bases from V and 2 bases from J, with 16 bases between.

J is TRBJ1-4 and V is TRBV30; D gene uncertain. The germline V gene has CDR1 GTSNPN and CDR2 SVGIG (reference sequence). V lost 3 bases and J 10 bases, leaving 18 bases between the germline ends. CDR3 length: 14 amino acids. This chain's CDR3 is CAWSDGSDSGKLFF. The DNA for the CDR3 is TGTGCCTGGAGCGATGGGTCTGATTCCGGAAAACTGTTTTTT. Combining the CDR3 with reference TRBV30 and TRBJ1-4 gives the whole variable domain SQTIHQWPATLVQPVGSPLSLECTVEGTSNPNLYWYRQAAGRGLQLLFYSVGIGQISSEVPQNLSASRPQDRQFILSSKKLLLSDSGFYLCAWSDGSDSGKLFFGSGTQLSVL.

V gene TRBV5-4 combines with J gene TRBJ2-5; 7 bases match TRBD1. V trimming: 5 bases; J trimming: 2 bases; junction bases outside the gene matches: 12. The CDR3 length is 16 residues. Germline CDR1 SGHNT, CDR2 YYREEE (reference sequence). CDR3 sequence reads: CASSLAGTVLQETQYF. CDR3 bases: TGTGCCAGCAGTTTAGCCGGGACAGTTCTTCAAGAGACCCAGTACTTC.

This clone was seen a single time. V and J are TRBV11-3 and TRBJ2-2; D is perhaps TRBD1 or TRBD2 (5 bases each). The CDR3 consists of 15 residues. Germline-derived CDR1 and CDR2 are SGHNT and YENEEA. V was cut by 6 bases and J by 6 bases, with 17 bases left in between. CDR3 region: CASRPHGAMAGELFF. CDR3 nucleotide sequence: TGTGCCAGCAGACCTCACGGGGCCATGGCCGGGGAGCTGTTTTTT.

The chain is built from TRBV6-6 and TRBJ2-7; D might be TRBD1 (5 bases). V dropped 2 bases and J dropped 2 bases, with 16 bases sitting between them. This CDR3 has 16 residues. Germline CDR1 reads MNHNY; CDR2 reads SVGAGI (reference sequence). The CDR3 here is CASSYQDSRIAYEQYF. The CDR3 coding sequence is TGTGCCAGCAGTTACCAAGACAGTAGGATAGCCTACGAGCAGTACTTC.

This chain links TRBV7-2 with TRBJ1-2; D ambiguous. The CDR3 contains 13 residues. Germline assignment: CDR1 SGHTA and CDR2 FQGNSA. The V end lost 2 bases, the J end lost 6 bases, and 10 bases lay between the germline ends. Here the CDR3 DNA reads TGTGCCAGCAGCTTAACGAAGTTACATGGCTACACCTTC. Residues: CASSLTKLHGYTF. Using reference TRBV7-2 and TRBJ1-2 for the parts outside the CDR3, the full variable domain is GAGVSQSPSNKVTEKGKDVELRCDPISGHTALYWYRQSLGQGLEFLIYFQGNSAPDKSGLPSDRFSAERTGGSVSTLTIQRTQQEDSAVYLCASSLTKLHGYTFGSGTRLTVV.

The rearrangement links TRBV2 to TRBJ1-2; 7 nucleotides align to TRBD1. CDR1 and CDR2 from the germline V gene are SNHLY and FYNNEI. V lost 9 bases, J lost 6 bases, and 1 base stayed unmatched. This CDR3 contains 10 residues. The CDR3 reads CASTGDGYTF. The DNA for the CDR3 is TGTGCCAGTACAGGGGATGGCTACACCTTC. The complete variable domain, with remaining parts taken from reference TRBV2 and TRBJ1-2, reads EPEVTQTPSHQVTQMGQEVILRCVPISNHLYFYWYRQILGQKVEFLVSFYNNEISEKSEIFDDQFSVERPDGSNFTLKIRSTKLEDSAMYFCASTGDGYTFGSGTRLTVV.

The chain uses TRBV4-3 and TRBJ2-3, with 9 positions matching TRBD2. The CDR3 runs to 16 residues. Germline V CDR1 and CDR2: LGHNA, YSLEER. The V segment lost 3 bases and the J segment 1 base; nucleotides outside the gene matches: 5. The chain's CDR3 is CASSHIAGEGTDTQYF. The CDR3 DNA reads TGCGCCAGCAGCCATATAGCGGGAGAGGGCACAGATACGCAGTATTTT.

The rearrangement links TRBV2 to TRBJ1-2; 8 bases line up with TRBD1. Germline trimming cut 6 bases from V and 0 bases from J; bases unmatched to any gene: 3. The CDR3 extends over 14 amino acids. Germline V gives CDR1 SNHLY, CDR2 FYNNEI. In DNA form, the CDR3 reads TGTGCCAGCAGGAGACAGGGGACTAACTATGGCTACACCTTC. It specifies CASRRQGTNYGYTF.

The chain carries TRBV4-1 and TRBJ1-4; D call uncertain. The CDR3 runs 17 residues. The germline CDR1 and CDR2 sequences are MGHRA and YSYEKL. V dropped 8 bases and J dropped 0 bases, with 19 bases sitting between them. In DNA, the CDR3 is TGCGCCAGCCGAATACGGGCCTCTCGGGCAACTAATGAAAAACTGTTTTTT. Encoded protein: CASRIRASRATNEKLFF.

The chain employs TRBV4-1 and TRBJ1-2; 8 positions agree with TRBD1. Per the germline V gene, CDR1 is MGHRA and CDR2 is YSYEKL. There are 15 residues in the CDR3. Trimming at V came to 4 bases and at J to 1 base, leaving 5 bases not matched to a gene. The CDR3 region is CASSLRQGSNYGYTF. CDR3 DNA: TGCGCCAGCAGCCTCCGACAGGGGAGTAACTATGGCTACACCTTC.

This clone was seen only once. V is TRBV24-1 and J is TRBJ2-2, with no clear D. From germline, CDR1 is KGHDR and CDR2 SFDVKD. CDR3 length equals 14 residues. Deletions cut 0 bases from V and 6 bases from J, with 7 bases between. CDR3 amino acids: CATSDLLPAGELFF. Here the CDR3 DNA reads TGTGCCACCAGTGATTTGCTGCCGGCCGGGGAGCTGTTTTTT.

The V and J genes are TRBV7-6 and TRBJ2-2, with D possibly matching TRBD2 (7 bases). The germline V and J ends were trimmed by 7 bases and 6 bases, with 18 bases remaining between them. Germline CDR1 is SGHVS and CDR2 is FNYEAQ. The CDR3 loop spans 15 amino acids. CDR3 nucleotide sequence: TGTGCCAGCACCGTCGGAGAGGGGGGGGCCGGGGAGCTGTTTTTT. Translating gives CASTVGEGGAGELFF.

This clone was counted a few times. The rearrangement uses TRBV5-4 and TRBJ1-2; 8 nucleotides align to TRBD1. The V segment lost 3 bases and the J segment 7 bases; nucleotides outside the gene matches: 14. Germline V CDR1 and CDR2: SGHNT, YYREEE (reference sequence). The CDR3 covers 16 residues. The CDR3 DNA follows: TGTGCCAGCAGCTCGGGATCACCGGGACAGGTTATTGGCTACACCTTC. It specifies CASSSGSPGQVIGYTF. Based on the CDR3 plus reference TRBV5-4 and TRBJ1-2, the full variable domain is ETGVTQSPTHLIKTRGQQVTLRCSSQSGHNTVSWYQQALGQGPQFIFQYYREEENGRGNFPPRFSGLQFPNYSSELNVNALELDDSALYLCASSSGSPGQVIGYTFGSGTRLTVV.

The chain uses TRBV6-2 or TRBV6-3 and TRBJ1-6; TRBD1 matches 7 bases. Germline assignment: CDR1 MNHEY and CDR2 SVGEGT. V lost 6 bases, J lost 7 bases, and 12 bases stayed unmatched. This CDR3 region has 16 residues. DNA for the CDR3: TGTGCCAGCAGCCCCGCGGGACAGCGGAACAATTCACCCCTCCACTTT. Protein: CASSPAGQRNNSPLHF.